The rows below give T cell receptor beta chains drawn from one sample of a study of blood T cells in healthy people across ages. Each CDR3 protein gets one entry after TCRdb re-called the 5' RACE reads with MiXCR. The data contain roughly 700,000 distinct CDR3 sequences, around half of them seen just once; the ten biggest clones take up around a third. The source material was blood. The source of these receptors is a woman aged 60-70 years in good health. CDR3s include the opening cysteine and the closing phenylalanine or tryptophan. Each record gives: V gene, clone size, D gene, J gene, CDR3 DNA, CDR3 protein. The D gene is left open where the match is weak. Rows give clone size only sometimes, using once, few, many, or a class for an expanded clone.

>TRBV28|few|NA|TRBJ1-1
TGTGCCAGCAGTGTTCGTGAGGGGGTTACTGAAGCTTTCTTT
CASSVREGVTEAFF
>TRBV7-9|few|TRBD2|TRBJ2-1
TGTGCCAGCAGCCAAAGACTAGCGGGAATCAATGAGCAGTTCTTC
CASSQRLAGINEQFF
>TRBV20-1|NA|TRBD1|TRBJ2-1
TGCAGTGCTACAGACAGGGGTGCCCATGAGCAGTTCTTC
CSATDRGAHEQFF
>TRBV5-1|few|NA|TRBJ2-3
TGCGCCAGCAGCTTGGATAGGGGGAGAGCTGGAGATACGCAGTATTTT
CASSLDRGRAGDTQYF
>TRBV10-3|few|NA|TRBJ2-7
TGTGCCATCAGTGATTCACGGGACGAGCAGTACTTC
CAISDSRDEQYF
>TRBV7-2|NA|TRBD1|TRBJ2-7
TGTGCCAGCAGCCAATGGGACAGGGACGTACACGAGCAGTACTTC
CASSQWDRDVHEQYF
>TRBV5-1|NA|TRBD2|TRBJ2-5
TGCGCCAGCAGCTTGGCAGTGACTAGCGACCAAGAGACCCAGTACTTC
CASSLAVTSDQETQYF
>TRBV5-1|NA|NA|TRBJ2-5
TGCGCCAGCAGCTTCGAGTGGTCGGAGACCCAGTACTTC
CASSFEWSETQYF
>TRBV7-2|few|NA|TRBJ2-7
TGTGCCAGCAGCTTATTCAGGGCCACTTACGAGCAGTACTTC
CASSLFRATYEQYF
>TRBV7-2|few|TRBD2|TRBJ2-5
TGTGCCAGCAGGGGAGGGGCTCTAAAGACCCAGTACTTC
CASRGGALKTQYF
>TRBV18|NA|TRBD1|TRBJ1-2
TGTGCCAGCTCACCCGCCCCGGGGACAGGGGGCTCTTACTATGGCTACACCTTC
CASSPAPGTGGSYYGYTF
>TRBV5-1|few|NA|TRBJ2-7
TGCGCCAGCAGCCCCGAGGTGGGCGAGCAGTACTTC
CASSPEVGEQYF
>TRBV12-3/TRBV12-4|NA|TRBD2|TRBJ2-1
TGTGCCAGCAAATGGAAGGTTGGTGCGGGAGTCTACAATGAGCAGTTCTTC
CASKWKVGAGVYNEQFF
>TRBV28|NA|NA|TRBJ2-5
TGTGCCAGCAGCCACAATCCCCAGACCCAGTACTTC
CASSHNPQTQYF
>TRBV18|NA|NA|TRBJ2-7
TGTGCCAGCTCACCTTACCGGGACGGAGCCTACGAGCAGTACTTC
CASSPYRDGAYEQYF
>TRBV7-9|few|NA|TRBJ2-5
TGTGCCAGCAGCTTATATCACCGGCGGCAGGCCCCAGGGACCCAGTACTTC
CASSLYHRRQAPGTQYF
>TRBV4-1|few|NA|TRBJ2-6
TGCGCCAGCAGCCAATTTGGGGCCAACGTCCTGACTTTC
CASSQFGANVLTF
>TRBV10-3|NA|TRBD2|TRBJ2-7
TGTGCCATCAGTGAACCGACTAGCGGGAGAGGCGAGCAGTACTTC
CAISEPTSGRGEQYF
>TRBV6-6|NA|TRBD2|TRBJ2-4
TGTGCCAGCAGTTACTCCGGGGTCGGGACTACGAAAAACATTCAGTACTTC
CASSYSGVGTTKNIQYF
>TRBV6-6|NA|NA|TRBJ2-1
TGTGCCAGCAGTTACCCCGCTCCCCAGCAGTTCTTC
CASSYPAPQQFF
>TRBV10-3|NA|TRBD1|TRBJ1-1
TGTGCCATCAATACGGGACAGATGAACACTGAAGCTTTCTTT
CAINTGQMNTEAFF
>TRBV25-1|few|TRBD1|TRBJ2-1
TGTGCCAGCAGTGGCCCTTGGCGGCCCCAGGGGGATGAGCAGTTCTTC
CASSGPWRPQGDEQFF
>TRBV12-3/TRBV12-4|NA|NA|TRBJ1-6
TGTGCCAGCAGTGGGACGGTTCCGAGCTCCTATAATTCACCCCTCCACTTT
CASSGTVPSSYNSPLHF
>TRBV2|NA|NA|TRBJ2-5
TGTGCCAGCAGGGTGTACCAAGAGACCCAGTACTTC
CASRVYQETQYF
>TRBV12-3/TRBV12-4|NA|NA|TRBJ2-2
TGTGCCAGCAGTTGGGGGAACAGGGCGAACACCGGGGAGCTGTTTTTT
CASSWGNRANTGELFF
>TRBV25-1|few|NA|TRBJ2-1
TGTGCCAGCAGTTCGATCGGACATTACAATGAGCAGTTCTTC
CASSSIGHYNEQFF
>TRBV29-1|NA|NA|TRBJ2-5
TGCAGCGCCCACGGGGGACCCGAGACCCAGTACTTC
CSAHGGPETQYF
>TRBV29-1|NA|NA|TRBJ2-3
TGCAGCGTTGAAGTACGGTCTAGCTCCCCAGATACGCAGTATTTT
CSVEVRSSSPDTQYF
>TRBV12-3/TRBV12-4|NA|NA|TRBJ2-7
TGTGCCAGCAGCCCAAGTGGGTCAACCAATGAGCAGTACTTC
CASSPSGSTNEQYF
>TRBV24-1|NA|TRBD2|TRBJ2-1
TGTGCCACCAACCCTAGCGGAGGGGCCTACAATGAGCAGTTCTTC
CATNPSGGAYNEQFF
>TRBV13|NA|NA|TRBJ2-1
TGTGCCAGCAGCGTAGGGGAGTACAATGAGCAGTTCTTC
CASSVGEYNEQFF
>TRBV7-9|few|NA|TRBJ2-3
TGTGCCAGCAGCCCCCGGACTACCTCTGGCACAGATACGCAGTATTTT
CASSPRTTSGTDTQYF
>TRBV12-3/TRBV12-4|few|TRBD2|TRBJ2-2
TGTGCCAGCAGATCCAGCGGGAGAGACACCGGGGAGCTGTTTTTT
CASRSSGRDTGELFF
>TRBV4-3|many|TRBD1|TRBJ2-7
TGCGCCAGCAGCCAAGATGGGGGACAGGGTCACGAGCAGTACTTC
CASSQDGGQGHEQYF
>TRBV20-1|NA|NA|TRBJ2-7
TGCAGTGCTAGAAATGGTGGCGTTAGTGAGCAGTACTTC
CSARNGGVSEQYF
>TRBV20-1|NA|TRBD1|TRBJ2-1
TGCAGTGCGGATCCTCCAGGGGGTTCGAGCTCCTACAATGAGCAGTTCTTC
CSADPPGGSSSYNEQFF
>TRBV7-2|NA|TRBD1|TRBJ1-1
TGTGCCAGCGGCTTTCAGGGGGCTGGGAACACTGAAGCTTTCTTT
CASGFQGAGNTEAFF
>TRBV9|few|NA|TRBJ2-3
TGTGCCAGCAGCGCCCGATTCACAGATACGCAGTATTTT
CASSARFTDTQYF
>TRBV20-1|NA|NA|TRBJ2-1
TGCAGTGCGCAAGCGAAGAGCTCCTACAATGAGCAGTTCTTC
CSAQAKSSYNEQFF
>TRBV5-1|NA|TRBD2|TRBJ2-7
TGCGCCAGCAGCACCGGGACTAGCGGGAGAAACGAGCAGTACTTC
CASSTGTSGRNEQYF
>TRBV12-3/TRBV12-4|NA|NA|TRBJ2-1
TGTGCCGGCAGCTCGACCTACAATGAGCAGTTCTTC
CAGSSTYNEQFF
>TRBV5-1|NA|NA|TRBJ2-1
TGCGCCAGCAGCTTGGTTAGCCACAATGGGCAGTTCTTC
CASSLVSHNGQFF
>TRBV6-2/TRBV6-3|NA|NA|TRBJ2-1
TGTGCCAGCAGCCCCAGACCTGAATCTTACAATGAGCAGTTCTTC
CASSPRPESYNEQFF
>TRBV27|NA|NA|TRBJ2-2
TGTGCCAGCAGTTTAAAAAGACAGTTCGAGGTCACCGGGGAGCTGTTTTTT
CASSLKRQFEVTGELFF
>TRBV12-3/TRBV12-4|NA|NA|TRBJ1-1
TGTGCCAGCACGGGGCGGATCACTGAAGCTTTCTTT
CASTGRITEAFF
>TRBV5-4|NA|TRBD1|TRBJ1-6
TGTGCCAGCAGGCGCGGGAGGCAGGGGGATTCACCCCTCCACTTT
CASRRGRQGDSPLHF
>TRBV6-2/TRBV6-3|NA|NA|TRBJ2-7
TGTGCCAGCAGTTATCTGGAAGGCGAGCAGTACTTC
CASSYLEGEQYF
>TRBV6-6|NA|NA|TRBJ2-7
TGTGCCAGCAGTTACCCTCTTGACAGGTTAAACTACGAGCAGTACTTC
CASSYPLDRLNYEQYF
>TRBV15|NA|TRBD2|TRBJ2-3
TGTGCCACCAGCAGAGGTGTGGCTAGCGGGACAGATACGCAGTATTTT
CATSRGVASGTDTQYF
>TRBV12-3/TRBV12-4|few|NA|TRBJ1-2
TGTGCCAGCAGTTTAGATTCGACCTATGGCTACACCTTC
CASSLDSTYGYTF
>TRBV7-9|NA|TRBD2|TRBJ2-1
TGTGCCAGCAGCCCCCTTTGGACTAGCGGCACCAAAGCCTACAATGAGCAGTTCTTC
CASSPLWTSGTKAYNEQFF
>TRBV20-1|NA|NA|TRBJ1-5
TGCAGTGCTAGAACCGGGACATCCAGCAATCAGCCCCAGCATTTT
CSARTGTSSNQPQHF
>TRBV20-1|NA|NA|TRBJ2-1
TGCAGTGCTAGGGATCAGGGTAAGGGATCCTACAATGAGCAGTTCTTC
CSARDQGKGSYNEQFF
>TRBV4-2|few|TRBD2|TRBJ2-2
TGTGCCAGCAGCCAAGCCCCTGGGACTAGCGGGAACGGGGAGCTGTTTTTT
CASSQAPGTSGNGELFF
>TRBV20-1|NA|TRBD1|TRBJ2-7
TGCAGCGCTAGAGCCGGGACAGGGATCTACGAGCAGTACTTC
CSARAGTGIYEQYF
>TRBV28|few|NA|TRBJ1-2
TGTGCCAGCAGTTCCTTGGGATTTGGTGGCTACACCTTC
CASSSLGFGGYTF
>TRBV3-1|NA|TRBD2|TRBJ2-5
TGTGCCAGCAGCCTTCGGACTAGCGGGAGGAAAGAGACCCAGTACTTC
CASSLRTSGRKETQYF
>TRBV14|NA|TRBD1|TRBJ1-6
TGTGCCAGCAGCCTCCCGGGACAGCGGGGGGATTCACCCCTCCACTTT
CASSLPGQRGDSPLHF
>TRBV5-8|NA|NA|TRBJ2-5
TGTGCCAGCAGCTTGGATGTCCGTAATGAGCAGTACTTC
CASSLDVRNEQYF
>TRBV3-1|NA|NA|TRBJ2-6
TGTGCCAGCAGCCTGTCGGGGAAGCTGACTTTC
CASSLSGKLTF